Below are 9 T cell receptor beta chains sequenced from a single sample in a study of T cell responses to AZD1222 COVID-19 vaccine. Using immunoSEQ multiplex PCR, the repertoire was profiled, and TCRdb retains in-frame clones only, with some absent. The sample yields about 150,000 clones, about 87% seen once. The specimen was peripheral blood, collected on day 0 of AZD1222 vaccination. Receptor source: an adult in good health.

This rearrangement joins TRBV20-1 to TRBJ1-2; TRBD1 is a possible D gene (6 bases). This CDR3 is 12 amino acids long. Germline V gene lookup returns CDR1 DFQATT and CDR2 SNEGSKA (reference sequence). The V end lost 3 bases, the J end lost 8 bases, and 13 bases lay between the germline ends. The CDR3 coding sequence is TGCAGTGCTAGTGAGGGGGGCTACGGCTACACCTTC. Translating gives CSASEGGYGYTF.

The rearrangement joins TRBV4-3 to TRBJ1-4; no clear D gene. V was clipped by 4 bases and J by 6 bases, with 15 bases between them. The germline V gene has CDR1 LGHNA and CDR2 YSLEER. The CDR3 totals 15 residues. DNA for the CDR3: TGCGCCAGCAGCCTCCTGCTCAGCTCGGATGAAAAACTGTTTTTT. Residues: CASSLLLSSDEKLFF.

CDR3 sequence (DNA): TGTGCCAGCCATAGAAAAATGGCGGGCTTTAGCAATCAGCCCCAGCATTTT. It encodes CASHRKMAGFSNQPQHF. The rearrangement joins TRBV5-6 to TRBJ1-5, with D hard to call. Germline loops: CDR1 SGHDT, CDR2 YYEEEE. This CDR3 contains 17 residues. V lost 7 bases, J lost 0 bases, and 20 bases lay in between. Drawing the rest from reference TRBV5-6 and TRBJ1-5, the complete variable domain is DAGVTQSPTHLIKTRGQQVTLRCSPKSGHDTVSWYQQALGQGPQFIFQYYEEEERQRGNFPDRFSGHQFPNYSSELNVNALLLGDSALYLCASHRKMAGFSNQPQHFGDGTRLSIL.

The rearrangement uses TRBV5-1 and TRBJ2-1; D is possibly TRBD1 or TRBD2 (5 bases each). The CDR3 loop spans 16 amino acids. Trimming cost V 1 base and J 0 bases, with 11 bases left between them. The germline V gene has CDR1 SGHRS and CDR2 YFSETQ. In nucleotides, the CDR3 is TGCGCCAGCAGCTTGTCGGGGCTCAGCTCCTACAATGAGCAGTTCTTC. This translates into CASSLSGLSSYNEQFF.

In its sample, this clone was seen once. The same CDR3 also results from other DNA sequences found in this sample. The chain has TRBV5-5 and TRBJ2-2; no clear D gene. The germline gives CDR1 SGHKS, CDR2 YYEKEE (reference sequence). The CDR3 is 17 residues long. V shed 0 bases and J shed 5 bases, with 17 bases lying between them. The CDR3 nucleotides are TGTGCCAGCAGCTTGGGGCTAGACCGTATAAGAACCGGGGAGCTGTTTTTT. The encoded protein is CASSLGLDRIRTGELFF.

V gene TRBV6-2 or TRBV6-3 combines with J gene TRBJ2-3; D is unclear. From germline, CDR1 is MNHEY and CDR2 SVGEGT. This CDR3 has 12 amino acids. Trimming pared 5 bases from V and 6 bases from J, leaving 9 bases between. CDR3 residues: CASSDWVDTQYF. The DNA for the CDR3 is TGTGCCAGCAGTGACTGGGTGGATACGCAGTATTTT.

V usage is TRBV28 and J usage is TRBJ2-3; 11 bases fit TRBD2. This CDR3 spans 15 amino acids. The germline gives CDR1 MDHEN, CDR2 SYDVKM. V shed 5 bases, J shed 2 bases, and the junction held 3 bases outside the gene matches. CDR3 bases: TGTGCCAGCAGTCAACTAGCGGGGGACACAGATACGCAGTATTTT. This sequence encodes CASSQLAGDTDTQYF.

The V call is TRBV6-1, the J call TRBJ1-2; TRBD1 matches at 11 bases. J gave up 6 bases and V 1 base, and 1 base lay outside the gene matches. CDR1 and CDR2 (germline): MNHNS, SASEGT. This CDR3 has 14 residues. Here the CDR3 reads CASSEGDRGNGYTF. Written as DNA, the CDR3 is TGTGCCAGCAGTGAAGGGGACAGGGGGAATGGCTACACCTTC.

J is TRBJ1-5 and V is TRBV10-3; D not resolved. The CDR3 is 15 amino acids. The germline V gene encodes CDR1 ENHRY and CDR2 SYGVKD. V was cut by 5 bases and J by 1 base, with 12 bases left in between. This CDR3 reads CAISREVGSNQPQHF. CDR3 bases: TGTGCCATCAGTAGAGAGGTTGGGAGCAATCAGCCCCAGCATTTT.